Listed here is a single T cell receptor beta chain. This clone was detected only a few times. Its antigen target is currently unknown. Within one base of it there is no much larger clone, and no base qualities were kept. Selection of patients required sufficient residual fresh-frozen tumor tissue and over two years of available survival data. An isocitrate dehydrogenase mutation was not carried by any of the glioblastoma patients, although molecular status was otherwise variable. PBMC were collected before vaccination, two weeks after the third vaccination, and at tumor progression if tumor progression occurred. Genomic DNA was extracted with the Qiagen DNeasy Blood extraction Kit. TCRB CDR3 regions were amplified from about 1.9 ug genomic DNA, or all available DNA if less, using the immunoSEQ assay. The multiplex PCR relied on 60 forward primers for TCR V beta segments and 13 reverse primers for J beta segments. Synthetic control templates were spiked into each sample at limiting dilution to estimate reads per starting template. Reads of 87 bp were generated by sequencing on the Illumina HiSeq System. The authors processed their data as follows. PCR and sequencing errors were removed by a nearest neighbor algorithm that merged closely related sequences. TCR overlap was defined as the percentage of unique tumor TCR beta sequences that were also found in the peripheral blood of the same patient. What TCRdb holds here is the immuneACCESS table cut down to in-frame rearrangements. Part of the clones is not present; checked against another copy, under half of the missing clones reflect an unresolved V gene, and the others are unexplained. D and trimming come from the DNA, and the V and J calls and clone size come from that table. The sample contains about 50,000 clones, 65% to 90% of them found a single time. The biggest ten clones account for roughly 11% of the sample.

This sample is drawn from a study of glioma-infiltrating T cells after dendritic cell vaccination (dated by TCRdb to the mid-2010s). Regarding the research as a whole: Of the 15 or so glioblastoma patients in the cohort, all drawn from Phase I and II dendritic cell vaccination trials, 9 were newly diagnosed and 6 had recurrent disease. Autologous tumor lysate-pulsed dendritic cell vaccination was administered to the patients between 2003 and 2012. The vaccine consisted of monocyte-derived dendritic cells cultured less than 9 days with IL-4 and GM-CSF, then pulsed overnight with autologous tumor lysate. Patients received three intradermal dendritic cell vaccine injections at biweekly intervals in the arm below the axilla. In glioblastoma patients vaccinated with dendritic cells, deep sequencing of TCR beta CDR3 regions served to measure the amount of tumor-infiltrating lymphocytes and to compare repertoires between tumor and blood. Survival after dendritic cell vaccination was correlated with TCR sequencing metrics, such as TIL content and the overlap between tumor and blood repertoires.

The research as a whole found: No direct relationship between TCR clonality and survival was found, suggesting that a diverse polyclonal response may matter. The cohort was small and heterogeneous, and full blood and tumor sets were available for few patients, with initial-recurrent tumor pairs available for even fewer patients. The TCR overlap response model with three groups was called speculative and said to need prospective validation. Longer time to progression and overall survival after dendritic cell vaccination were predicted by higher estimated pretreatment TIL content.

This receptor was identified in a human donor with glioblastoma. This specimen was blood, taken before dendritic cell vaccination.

The CDR3 region has the sequence CASSPGQGIYEQYF. The nucleotide sequence reads as follows: TGTGCCAGCAGTCCTGGACAGGGCATCTACGAGCAGTACTTC. Rearrangement joined TRBV27 to TRBJ2-7, with 8 bases matching TRBD1. The V end gives up 5 bases and the J end 3 bases, leaving 6 bases in the junction not matched to a gene. CDR1 MNHEY and CDR2 SMNVEV are derived from the germline V gene (reference sequence). Including cysteine and phenylalanine, the CDR3 has 14 amino acids. Left in the record is the CDR3 DNA by itself, 42 bases read in frame from the first base.